A selection of T cell receptor beta chains follows, all from one sample in a study of T cells after yellow fever vaccination. TCRdb itself ran the 5' RACE reads through MiXCR, one entry per CDR3 protein. The repertoire holds hundreds of thousands of distinct CDR3 sequences, with roughly 22% as singletons. The source was PBMCs, collected 20 to 25 days after the first yellow fever vaccination. These receptors all stem from a man in his late teens or twenties who received the YFV17D yellow fever vaccine. CDR3s include the opening cysteine and the closing phenylalanine or tryptophan. D genes are given only for firm matches. Clone size appears in some rows only: once, few, many, or a class for an expanded clone.

>.|TRBV30|.|TRBJ2-3|16
TGTGCCTGGAGTGTCTCCCCCGGGCGGGGGCCAGATACGCAGTATTTT
CAWSVSPGRGPDTQYF
>.|TRBV4-3|TRBD1|TRBJ2-7|18
TGCGCCAGCAGCCAACAGTCTTTCCTCGGGACAGCTTTCTACGAGCAGTACTTC
CASSQQSFLGTAFYEQYF
>few|TRBV5-1|TRBD1|TRBJ2-1|17
TGCGCCAGCAGCTTGGAGGGGGGCCAGGGGGCGTTCAATGAGCAGTTCTTC
CASSLEGGQGAFNEQFF
>.|TRBV20-1|TRBD1|TRBJ2-2|13
TGCAGTGCATTACAGGGGGCCCCCGGGGAGCTGTTTTTT
CSALQGAPGELFF
>.|TRBV18|.|TRBJ2-5|14
TGTGCCAGCTCACCAGGGGGGGCCGTCGAGACCCAGTACTTC
CASSPGGAVETQYF
>few|TRBV7-2|TRBD1|TRBJ1-1|16
TGTGCCAGCAGCTTAGATGGGACAGGGGGAACAATTGCAGCTTTCTTT
CASSLDGTGGTIAAFF
>.|TRBV7-2|.|TRBJ1-2|15
TGTGCCAGCAGCTTAGTTTCTGCGGGTACTTCTGGCTACACCTTC
CASSLVSAGTSGYTF
>few|TRBV7-2|.|TRBJ1-2|13
TGTGCCAGCAGCTTAGAAGCTAATATTGGCTACACCTTC
CASSLEANIGYTF
>.|TRBV21-1|.|TRBJ2-6|18
TGTGCCAGCATCCCGGGAGGGGTAGGGCTCTCTGGGGCCAACGTCCTGACTTTC
CASIPGGVGLSGANVLTF
>.|TRBV7-2|.|TRBJ2-2|14
TGTGCCAGGGAGATCAGGGGCCTTCCCGGGGAGCTGTTTTTT
CAREIRGLPGELFF
>few|TRBV27|.|TRBJ2-2|19
TGTGCCAGCCACCCCCAACGACGGGACACTCGTCCGTACACCGGGGAGCTGTTTTTT
CASHPQRRDTRPYTGELFF
>few|TRBV7-9|.|TRBJ2-5|15
TGTGCCAGCAGCTCCGTGAGGGGTCACCAAGAGACCCAGTACTTC
CASSSVRGHQETQYF
>once|TRBV5-1|TRBD1|TRBJ1-5|14
TGCGCCAGCAGCCATACAGGGGGCGATCAGCCCCAGCATTTT
CASSHTGGDQPQHF
>few|TRBV7-2|TRBD2|TRBJ2-3|16
TGTGCCAGCAGCATACTACTAGCGGGGGGACTAGATACGCAGTATTTT
CASSILLAGGLDTQYF
>few|TRBV5-6|.|TRBJ1-2|14
TGTGCCAGCAGCTCCAGGGACACCAACTATGGCTACACCTTC
CASSSRDTNYGYTF
>.|TRBV2|TRBD2|TRBJ2-2|15
TGTGCCAGCAGGGGGACTAGCGGATATTTCGGGGAGCTGTTTTTT
CASRGTSGYFGELFF
>.|TRBV7-9|TRBD1|TRBJ2-3|14
TGTGCCAGCAATGGGGCCAGGGGGCACGATACGCAGTATTTT
CASNGARGHDTQYF
>few|TRBV4-1|.|TRBJ1-3|13
TGCGCCAGCAGCCAAGATGGGCTGGACACCATATATTTT
CASSQDGLDTIYF
>.|TRBV28|TRBD1|TRBJ1-4|14
TGTGCCAGCAAGGGGACAGGGGCGAATGAAAAACTGTTTTTT
CASKGTGANEKLFF
>.|TRBV27|.|TRBJ2-4|13
TGTGCCAGCCGCCCGGGGGCAGGAGGGATTCAGTACTTC
CASRPGAGGIQYF
>.|TRBV12-3/TRBV12-4|.|TRBJ2-6|15
TGTGCCAGCAGTTCTGTGGGGTCTGGGGCCAACGTCCTGACTTTC
CASSSVGSGANVLTF
>.|TRBV7-2|TRBD2|TRBJ2-3|16
TGTGCCAGCAGCTTTATGAATAGCGGGGGCACAGATACGCAGTATTTT
CASSFMNSGGTDTQYF
>few|TRBV6-4|.|TRBJ2-5|14
TGTGCCAGCAGTGTTGGGGACCTACAAGAGACCCAGTACTTC
CASSVGDLQETQYF
>.|TRBV10-3|TRBD2|TRBJ2-3|16
TGTGCCATCAGTGAAAGGGTTAGCGGGGTTGGAGATACGCAGTATTTT
CAISERVSGVGDTQYF
>many|TRBV12-3/TRBV12-4|.|TRBJ1-2|13
TGTGCCAGCAGTTTCCAGGCTAACTATGGCTACACCTTC
CASSFQANYGYTF
>.|TRBV20-1|.|TRBJ1-5|13
TGCAGTGCCCCAGCGGCTTCCAATCAGCCCCAGCATTTT
CSAPAASNQPQHF
>.|TRBV28|.|TRBJ2-2|13
TGTGCCAGCAACCTAGTAAACACCGGGGAGCTGTTTTTT
CASNLVNTGELFF
>.|TRBV7-2|TRBD2|TRBJ2-2|16
TGTGCCAGCAGCTATTTAGCGGGGGTAGGGACCGGGGAGCTGTTTTTT
CASSYLAGVGTGELFF
>.|TRBV4-3|.|TRBJ2-5|14
TGCGCCAGCAGCCAAGTGGAAACAGGGCGTACCCAGTACTTC
CASSQVETGRTQYF